The rows below give T cell receptor beta chains drawn from one sample of a study of blood T cells in healthy people across ages. TCRdb reanalysed the 5' RACE reads using MiXCR and keeps one entry per CDR3 protein. The repertoire holds approximately 1,700,000 distinct CDR3 sequences, about two fifths seen once, with roughly 23% in the top ten. Sequenced sample: blood. Every receptor here comes from a human donor in good health. Both conserved end residues are part of each CDR3. The D gene is left open where the match is weak. Clone size is given for some rows only: seen once, a few or many times, or a class if the clone is expanded.

d_gene: -; abundance: -; j_gene: TRBJ1-1; v_gene: TRBV5-1; CDR3aa: CASSLGFSNTEAFF; CDR3nt: TGCGCCAGCAGCTTGGGATTTTCGAACACTGAAGCTTTCTTT
d_gene: -; abundance: few; j_gene: TRBJ2-3; v_gene: TRBV2; CDR3aa: CASNTILDTQYF; CDR3nt: TGTGCCAGCAATACTATTTTGGATACGCAGTATTTT
d_gene: TRBD1; abundance: few; j_gene: TRBJ2-7; v_gene: TRBV5-4; CDR3aa: CASSSTGGFYEQYF; CDR3nt: TGTGCCAGCAGCTCTACAGGGGGTTTCTACGAGCAGTACTTC
d_gene: TRBD1; abundance: few; j_gene: TRBJ1-6; v_gene: TRBV20-1; CDR3aa: CSARAGQGNSPLHF; CDR3nt: TGCAGTGCTAGAGCAGGACAGGGGAATTCACCCCTCCACTTT
d_gene: TRBD1; abundance: once; j_gene: TRBJ1-1; v_gene: TRBV7-9; CDR3aa: CASSSSGTGRTEAFF; CDR3nt: TGTGCCAGCAGCTCCTCCGGGACAGGGAGGACTGAAGCTTTCTTT
d_gene: TRBD1; abundance: -; j_gene: TRBJ2-3; v_gene: TRBV20-1; CDR3aa: CSLTGISTDTQYF; CDR3nt: TGCAGTCTGACAGGGATTAGCACAGATACGCAGTATTTT
d_gene: -; abundance: -; j_gene: TRBJ2-5; v_gene: TRBV7-9; CDR3aa: CASSLVVGRPYF; CDR3nt: TGTGCCAGCAGCTTAGTGGTTGGCAGACCGTACTTC
d_gene: -; abundance: once; j_gene: TRBJ2-7; v_gene: TRBV20-1; CDR3aa: CSARDNRGSSYEQYF; CDR3nt: TGCAGTGCTAGAGATAATCGGGGGAGTTCCTACGAGCAGTACTTC
d_gene: -; abundance: once; j_gene: TRBJ1-5; v_gene: TRBV4-3; CDR3aa: CASSQDVREPQHF; CDR3nt: TGCGCCAGCAGCCAAGATGTTAGGGAGCCCCAGCATTTT
d_gene: TRBD2; abundance: -; j_gene: TRBJ2-1; v_gene: TRBV5-1; CDR3aa: CASSFEGLAGGNEQFF; CDR3nt: TGCGCCAGCAGCTTTGAGGGACTAGCGGGGGGAAATGAGCAGTTCTTC
d_gene: TRBD2; abundance: many; j_gene: TRBJ2-4; v_gene: TRBV7-3; CDR3aa: CASSLTGLAGEHQYF; CDR3nt: TGTGCCAGCAGCCTAACAGGACTAGCGGGGGAACATCAGTACTTC
d_gene: TRBD1; abundance: few; j_gene: TRBJ2-7; v_gene: TRBV28; CDR3aa: CASSLLTGSPYEQYF; CDR3nt: TGTGCCAGCAGTTTATTGACAGGGAGCCCCTACGAGCAGTACTTC
d_gene: -; abundance: -; j_gene: TRBJ2-1; v_gene: TRBV24-1; CDR3aa: CATSDLVRNEQFF; CDR3nt: TGTGCCACCAGTGATTTGGTGCGGAATGAGCAGTTCTTC
d_gene: -; abundance: -; j_gene: TRBJ2-1; v_gene: TRBV30; CDR3aa: CAWSPTKLRGEQFF; CDR3nt: TGTGCCTGGAGTCCAACGAAATTACGTGGTGAGCAGTTCTTC
d_gene: TRBD2; abundance: few; j_gene: TRBJ2-7; v_gene: TRBV7-2; CDR3aa: CASSSTRGGVAYEQYF; CDR3nt: TGTGCCAGCAGCTCCACGAGGGGAGGGGTGGCCTACGAGCAGTACTTC
d_gene: TRBD2; abundance: few; j_gene: TRBJ2-7; v_gene: TRBV13; CDR3aa: CASSSGTSPYEQYF; CDR3nt: TGTGCCAGCAGCTCTGGGACTAGCCCCTACGAGCAGTACTTC